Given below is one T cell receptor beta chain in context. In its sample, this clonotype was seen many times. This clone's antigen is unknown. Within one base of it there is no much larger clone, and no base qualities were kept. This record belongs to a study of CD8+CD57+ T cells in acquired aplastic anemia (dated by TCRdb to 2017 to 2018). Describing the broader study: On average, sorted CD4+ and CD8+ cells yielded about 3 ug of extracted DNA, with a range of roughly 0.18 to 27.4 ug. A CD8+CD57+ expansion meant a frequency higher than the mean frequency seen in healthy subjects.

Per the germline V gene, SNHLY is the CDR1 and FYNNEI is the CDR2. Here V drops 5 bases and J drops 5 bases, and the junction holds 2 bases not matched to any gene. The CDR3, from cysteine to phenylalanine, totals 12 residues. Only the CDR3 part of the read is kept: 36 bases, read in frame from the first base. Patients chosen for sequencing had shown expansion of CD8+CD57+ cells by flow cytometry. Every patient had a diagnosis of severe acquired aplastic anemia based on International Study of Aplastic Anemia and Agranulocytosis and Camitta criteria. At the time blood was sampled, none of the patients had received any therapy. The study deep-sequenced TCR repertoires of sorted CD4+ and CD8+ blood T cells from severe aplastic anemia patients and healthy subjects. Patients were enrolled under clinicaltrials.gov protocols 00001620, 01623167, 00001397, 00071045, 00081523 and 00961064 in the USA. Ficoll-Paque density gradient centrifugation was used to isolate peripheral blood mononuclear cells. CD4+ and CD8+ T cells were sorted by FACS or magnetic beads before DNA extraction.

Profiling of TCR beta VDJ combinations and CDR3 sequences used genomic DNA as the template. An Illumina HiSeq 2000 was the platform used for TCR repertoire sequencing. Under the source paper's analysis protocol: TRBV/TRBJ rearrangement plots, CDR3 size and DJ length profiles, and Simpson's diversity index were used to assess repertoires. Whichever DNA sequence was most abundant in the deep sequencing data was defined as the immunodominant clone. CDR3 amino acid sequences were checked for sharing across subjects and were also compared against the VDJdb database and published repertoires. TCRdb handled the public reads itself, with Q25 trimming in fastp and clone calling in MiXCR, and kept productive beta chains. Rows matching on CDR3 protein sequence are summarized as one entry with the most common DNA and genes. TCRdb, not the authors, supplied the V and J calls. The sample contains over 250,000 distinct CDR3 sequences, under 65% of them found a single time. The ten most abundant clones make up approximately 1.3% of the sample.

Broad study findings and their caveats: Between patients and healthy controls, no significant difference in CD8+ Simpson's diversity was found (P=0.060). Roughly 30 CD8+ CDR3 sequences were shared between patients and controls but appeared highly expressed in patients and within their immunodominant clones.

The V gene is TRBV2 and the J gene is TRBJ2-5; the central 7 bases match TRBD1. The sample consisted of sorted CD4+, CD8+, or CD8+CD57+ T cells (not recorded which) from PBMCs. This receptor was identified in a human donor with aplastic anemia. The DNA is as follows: TGTGCCAGCAGTAAGGACAGGGAGACCCAGTACTTC. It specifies CASSKDRETQYF.